These 18 T cell receptor beta chains were sequenced from one sample in a study of T cell responses to AZD1222 COVID-19 vaccine (dated by TCRdb to the early 2020s). To prepare the library, the immunoSEQ multiplex PCR assay was applied. The immuneACCESS repertoire file appears here via TCRdb, limited to in-frame rearrangements. These files lack a portion of the clones; in checked studies, under half of the deficit traces to unresolved V genes, and the cause of the others is not known. The sample table contains about 140,000 clones; only one count was recorded for 90% of them. The ten largest clonotypes hold roughly 3.1% of the sample. The sample's time point, from its label and the paper: baseline before first vaccination. Material: peripheral blood, obtained on day 0 of AZD1222 vaccination. The receptors here all came from an adult in good health.

This chain connects TRBV30 to TRBJ2-1, with TRBD2 identical over 15 bases. With V trimmed by 1 base and J by 4 bases, 8 bases remained unmatched. This CDR3 has 18 residues. Germline V gene sequence: CDR1 GTSNPN, CDR2 SVGIG (reference sequence). The CDR3 protein is CAWSGGTSGRSPYNEQFF. CDR3 coding DNA: TGTGCCTGGAGTGGTGGGACTAGCGGGAGGTCCCCGTACAATGAGCAGTTCTTC. The full variable domain, rest sourced from reference TRBV30 and TRBJ2-1, is SQTIHQWPATLVQPVGSPLSLECTVEGTSNPNLYWYRQAAGRGLQLLFYSVGIGQISSEVPQNLSASRPQDRQFILSSKKLLLSDSGFYLCAWSGGTSGRSPYNEQFFGPGTRLTVL.

The chain is built from TRBV7-9 and TRBJ1-5; D not resolved. Trimming pared 4 bases from V and 2 bases from J, leaving 3 bases between. The CDR3 extends over 12 amino acids. Germline V gene sequence: CDR1 SEHNR, CDR2 FQNEAQ (reference sequence). The CDR3 nucleotides read TGTGCCAGCAGCTCGGGCAATCAGCCCCAGCATTTT. It translates to CASSSGNQPQHF.

The genes are TRBV27 and TRBJ2-1, with D tentatively TRBD2 (7 bases). Germline loops: CDR1 MNHEY, CDR2 SMNVEV (reference sequence). The CDR3 loop spans 15 amino acids. V was clipped by 1 base and J by 8 bases, with 15 bases between them. CDR3 bases: TGTGCCAGCAGTTTATTCGGGGGGCCCGGGGATGAGCAGTTCTTC. This translates into CASSLFGGPGDEQFF.

This clone was observed a few times. DNA of the CDR3: TGTGCCAGCAGCCACCCCCCCGGGGGGGGTTCCATCGACGAGCAGTACTTC. Encoded protein: CASSHPPGGGSIDEQYF. This sequence joins TRBV7-2 and TRBJ2-7, with 8 bases lining up with TRBD2. The CDR3 runs to 17 residues. Trimming removed 5 bases from V and 5 bases from J; junction bases left unmatched: 17. Germline V lookup: CDR1 SGHTA, CDR2 FQGNSA.

This chain connects TRBV19 to TRBJ2-2; 8 nucleotides agree with TRBD1. The CDR3 loop spans 16 amino acids. The V segment lost 7 bases and the J segment 3 bases; nucleotides outside the gene matches: 10. The germline V gene has CDR1 LNHDA and CDR2 SQIVND (reference sequence). DNA for the CDR3: TGTGCCAGTACACGGGGAGACAGGGGAGACACCGGGGAGCTGTTTTTT. Protein product: CASTRGDRGDTGELFF.

The chain's CDR3 is CASSVPPGLAGGPHEQFF. As DNA, the CDR3 is TGTGCCAGCAGCGTACCCCCGGGACTAGCGGGGGGGCCTCATGAGCAGTTCTTC. This sequence joins TRBV7-9 and TRBJ2-1, with 16 bases aligning to TRBD2. The CDR3 runs 18 residues. The trim removed 5 bases at V and 8 bases at J, leaving 12 bases unmatched. The germline V gene has CDR1 SEHNR and CDR2 FQNEAQ (reference sequence).

The J gene is TRBJ1-1, the V gene TRBV19, with D perhaps TRBD1 (6 bases). Germline CDR1 is LNHDA and CDR2 is SQIVND (reference sequence). Between the trimmed V and J ends, which lost 4 bases and 6 bases, there was a span of 18 bases. This CDR3 spans 15 amino acids. The CDR3 DNA sequence: TGTGCCAGTAGTAGGGGGCCTAGCAGGGAGGCTGAAGCTTTCTTT. It specifies CASSRGPSREAEAFF.

The rearrangement links TRBV29-1 to TRBJ2-7; D not certain. Germline assignment: CDR1 SQVTM and CDR2 ANQGSEA. Trimming removed 7 bases at V and 3 bases at J, with 10 bases between. The CDR3 is made up of 11 amino acids. Here the CDR3 DNA reads TGCAGCGCCGGACCAGGCTACGAGCAGTACTTC. Protein sequence: CSAGPGYEQYF.

The chain links TRBV4-3 to TRBJ2-7; 9 bases match TRBD2. V shed 0 bases, J shed 2 bases, and the junction held 5 bases outside the gene matches. From germline, CDR1 is LGHNA and CDR2 YSLEER. The CDR3 is 16 amino acids. For the CDR3, the DNA is TGCGCCAGCAGCCAAGATTTTGTAGCGGGGGCCTACGAGCAGTACTTC. It encodes CASSQDFVAGAYEQYF.

The V call is TRBV19, the J call TRBJ2-7; 8 bases fit TRBD1. Germline CDR1 LNHDA, CDR2 SQIVND (reference sequence). V was clipped by 1 base and J by 0 bases; unmatched bases: 8. The CDR3 is made up of 17 amino acids. The CDR3 DNA follows: TGTGCCAGTAGTATAGCGGCCAGGGGGCTTTCCTCCTACGAGCAGTACTTC. Protein: CASSIAARGLSSYEQYF. Together with reference TRBV19 and TRBJ2-7, the CDR3 gives the full variable domain: DGGITQSPKYLFRKEGQNVTLSCEQNLNHDAMYWYRQDPGQGLRLIYYSQIVNDFQKGDIAEGYSVSREKKESFPLTVTSAQKNPTAFYLCASSIAARGLSSYEQYFGPGTRLTVT.

The V call is TRBV30, the J call TRBJ1-2; D might be TRBD1 (5 bases). The CDR3 runs to 13 residues. V lost 0 bases to trimming and J lost 4 bases, with 9 bases between them. Germline V lookup: CDR1 GTSNPN, CDR2 SVGIG (reference sequence). The CDR3 reads CAWSVGDGYGYTF. The CDR3 DNA is TGTGCCTGGAGTGTGGGGGACGGCTATGGCTACACCTTC. Based on the CDR3 plus reference TRBV30 and TRBJ1-2, the full variable domain is SQTIHQWPATLVQPVGSPLSLECTVEGTSNPNLYWYRQAAGRGLQLLFYSVGIGQISSEVPQNLSASRPQDRQFILSSKKLLLSDSGFYLCAWSVGDGYGYTFGSGTRLTVV.

V gene TRBV6-5 combines with J gene TRBJ1-1; TRBD1 is a possible D gene (6 bases). V lost 8 bases and J lost 4, with 14 bases in between. The CDR3 sequence is 13 residues long. Germline CDR1 and CDR2: MNHEY and SVGAGI. CDR3 DNA: TGTGCCAGCTCTCCCCAACAGGGCACTGAAGCTTTCTTT. It specifies CASSPQQGTEAFF.

The chain employs TRBV10-3 and TRBJ2-7, with 9 bases identical to TRBD2. Germline V gene lookup returns CDR1 ENHRY and CDR2 SYGVKD. V gave up 7 bases and J gave up 5 bases; unmatched junction bases: 9. The CDR3 sequence is 14 residues long. The chain's CDR3 is CAITQSSGIDEQYF. CDR3 nucleotides: TGTGCCATCACCCAGTCTAGCGGGATCGACGAGCAGTACTTC.

A single count supports this clone. The chain uses TRBV24-1 and TRBJ2-2, with unresolved D. Germline V gene sequence: CDR1 KGHDR, CDR2 SFDVKD. The CDR3 covers 14 residues. V lost 1 base, J lost 6 bases, and 8 bases lay in between. Written as DNA, the CDR3 is TGTGCCACCAGTGATTTCCTGGGCGCCGGGGAGCTGTTTTTT. It codes for CATSDFLGAGELFF.

The rearrangement joins TRBV5-1 to TRBJ2-5; 11 nucleotides line up with TRBD1. Germline V gene lookup returns CDR1 SGHRS and CDR2 YFSETQ. This CDR3 has 16 amino acids. Losses at the gene ends were 3 bases for V and 3 bases for J; bases not matched to a gene: 7. The CDR3 DNA follows: TGCGCCAGCAGCTCTTTAGGACAGGGGGCCAAAGAGACCCAGTACTTC. This sequence encodes CASSSLGQGAKETQYF.

The rearrangement joins TRBV7-2 to TRBJ2-7; a weak D match, TRBD2 (6 bases). The CDR3 runs 15 residues. V dropped 3 bases and J dropped 0 bases, with 12 bases sitting between them. From germline, CDR1 is SGHTA and CDR2 FQGNSA. The CDR3 loop reads CASSFHGGNSYEQYF. The CDR3 nucleotides are TGTGCCAGCAGCTTCCACGGGGGAAACTCCTACGAGCAGTACTTC. The full variable domain, with the rest looked up from reference TRBV7-2 and TRBJ2-7, is GAGVSQSPSNKVTEKGKDVELRCDPISGHTALYWYRQSLGQGLEFLIYFQGNSAPDKSGLPSDRFSAERTGGSVSTLTIQRTQQEDSAVYLCASSFHGGNSYEQYFGPGTRLTVT.

This clone was seen just once. V usage is TRBV5-6 and J usage is TRBJ1-6; 12 positions match TRBD1. This CDR3 spans 15 amino acids. V was pared by 3 bases and J by 7 bases, with 2 bases of the junction left unmatched. Germline V CDR1 and CDR2: SGHDT, YYEEEE. The CDR3 protein is CASSSGTGGNSPLHF. CDR3 DNA sequence: TGTGCCAGCAGCTCCGGGACAGGGGGCAATTCACCCCTCCACTTT.

The rearrangement uses TRBV20-1 and TRBJ2-3, with D perhaps matching TRBD2 (6 bases). The CDR3 sequence is 14 residues long. With 3 bases removed from V and 3 bases from J, the gap between germline ends came to 13 bases. CDR1 is DFQATT, CDR2 SNEGSKA, per germline (reference sequence). CDR3 amino acids: CSASQAGRTDTQYF. The CDR3 DNA is TGCAGTGCTAGTCAGGCGGGACGGACAGATACGCAGTATTTT.